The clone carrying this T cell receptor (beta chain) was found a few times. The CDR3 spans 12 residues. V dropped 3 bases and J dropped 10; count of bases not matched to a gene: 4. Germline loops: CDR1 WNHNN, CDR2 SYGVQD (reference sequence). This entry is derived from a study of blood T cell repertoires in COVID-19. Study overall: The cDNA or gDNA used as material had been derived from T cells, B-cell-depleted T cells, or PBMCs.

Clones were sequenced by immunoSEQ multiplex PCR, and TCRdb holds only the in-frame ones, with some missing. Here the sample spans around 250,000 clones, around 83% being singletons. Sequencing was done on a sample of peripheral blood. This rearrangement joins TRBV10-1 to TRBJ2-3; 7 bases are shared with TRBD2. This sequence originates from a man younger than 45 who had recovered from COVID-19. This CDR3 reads CASSEATSAQYF. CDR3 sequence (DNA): TGCGCCAGCAGTGAAGCAACTAGCGCGCAGTATTTT.